These 12 T cell receptor beta chains share one sample of origin, sequenced in a study of persistence of HIV-infected CD4 T cells. Their antigens are not known. Cells were stimulated with CMV-infected fibroblast lysates at 10 ug/mL. CD40L/CD69 double-negative CD45RO-high memory CD4+ T cells were collected. The immunoSEQ assay was version 4, run in survey mode. Profiling relied on immunoSEQ multiplex PCR, and the TCRdb table lists in-frame clones only, not all of them. The sample holds about 28,000 clones, around 80% seen once. Source: CD4+ T cells sorted from PBMCs after approximately 19-hour stimulation, taken from a patient who received antiretroviral therapy. The receptor set was obtained from an adult woman with HIV who was CMV-seropositive.

The chain carries TRBV7-9 and TRBJ1-1; tentative D call: TRBD1 (5 bases). Trimming removed 5 bases from V and 1 base from J, with 11 bases in between. Germline assignment: CDR1 SEHNR and CDR2 FQNEAQ (reference sequence). This CDR3 has 14 amino acids. CDR3 amino acids: CASSPTGGNTEAFF. In DNA form, the CDR3 reads TGTGCCAGCAGCCCGACCGGGGGGAACACTGAAGCTTTCTTT. The entire variable domain, with the rest obtained from reference TRBV7-9 and TRBJ1-1, is as follows: DTGVSQNPRHKITKRGQNVTFRCDPISEHNRLYWYRQTLGQGPEFLTYFQNEAQLEKSRLLSDRFSAERPKGSFSTLEIQRTEQGDSAMYLCASSPTGGNTEAFFGQGTRLTVV.

The V gene is TRBV7-9, the J gene TRBJ1-2; TRBD1 agrees at 11 bases. From germline, CDR1 is SEHNR and CDR2 FQNEAQ (reference sequence). After removal of 5 bases from V and 6 bases from J, the junction contained 8 bases not matched to a gene. The CDR3 spans 15 residues. The CDR3 spells CASSAGTGGFDGYTF. Written as DNA, the CDR3 is TGTGCCAGCAGCGCCGGGACAGGGGGATTTGATGGCTACACCTTC.

The chain joins TRBV29-1 to TRBJ1-1, with 7 bases that match TRBD1. The V gene end was trimmed by 6 bases and the J gene end by 0 bases; junction bases not matched to a gene: 10. The CDR3 is 15 residues long. Germline V gene sequence: CDR1 SQVTM, CDR2 ANQGSEA. CDR3 DNA sequence: TGCAGCGTGCTATCGGGACAGACGATGAACACTGAAGCTTTCTTT. Its protein product is CSVLSGQTMNTEAFF.

This chain uses TRBV7-9 with TRBJ2-4; 11 nucleotides match TRBD1. The CDR3 totals 15 residues. CDR1 and CDR2 from the germline V gene are SEHNR and FQNEAQ (reference sequence). The V gene end was trimmed by 7 bases and the J gene end by 9 bases; junction bases not matched to a gene: 11. CDR3 nucleotides: TGTGCCAGCACCCATATGGGACAGGGGGGCGGCATTCAGTACTTC. Translating gives CASTHMGQGGGIQYF.

This chain uses TRBV9 with TRBJ1-2, with D hard to call. The CDR3 loop spans 13 amino acids. Trimming shortened V by 0 bases and J by 4 bases, and 7 bases separated the two germline ends. The V gene's germline CDR1 is SGDLS and CDR2 YYNGEE. The CDR3 region is CASSVDELYGYTF. The CDR3, as DNA: TGTGCCAGCAGCGTAGATGAGCTCTATGGCTACACCTTC.

This clone has just one count. V gene TRBV4-1 combines with J gene TRBJ2-7; 9 nucleotides align to TRBD1. The CDR3 totals 16 residues. The V gene's germline CDR1 is MGHRA and CDR2 YSYEKL. Trimming at V came to 4 bases and at J to 5 bases, leaving 12 bases not matched to a gene. The CDR3 nucleotides are TGCGCCAGCAGCCCTGGCAACCGGGACAGGGACCACGAGCAGTACTTC. Encoded protein: CASSPGNRDRDHEQYF.

This clone has more than one count but fewer than ten. The rearrangement links TRBV27 to TRBJ2-7; D perhaps matches TRBD2 (5 bases). The V end lost 5 bases, the J end lost 5 bases, and 13 bases lay between the germline ends. Germline CDR1 reads MNHEY; CDR2 reads SMNVEV (reference sequence). This CDR3 comprises 13 residues. CDR3: CASSDLGGHEQYF. CDR3 DNA: TGTGCCAGCAGTGACCTCGGCGGGCACGAGCAGTACTTC.

The chain joins TRBV19 to TRBJ1-2; no clear D gene. This CDR3 is 14 amino acids long. V lost 1 base and J lost 4, with 10 bases in between. Germline-derived CDR1 and CDR2 are LNHDA and SQIVND (reference sequence). In DNA form, the CDR3 reads TGTGCCAGTAGTATAGCCGTCGCAAGCTATGGCTACACCTTC. Its translation: CASSIAVASYGYTF.

This clone was observed a few times. The chain recombines TRBV27 with TRBJ2-1; 7 positions agree with TRBD2. Germline values: CDR1 MNHEY, CDR2 SMNVEV (reference sequence). V trimming: 0 bases; J trimming: 8 bases; junction bases outside the gene matches: 7. The CDR3 totals 15 residues. The CDR3 spells CASSLSAGVWDEQFF. CDR3 in DNA: TGTGCCAGCAGTTTATCCGCGGGGGTCTGGGATGAGCAGTTCTTC.

This clone is medium-sized. Other DNA sequences in this specimen translate into the identical CDR3. The V and J genes are TRBV6-5 and TRBJ1-1, with TRBD1 as a possible D gene (6 bases). With 4 bases removed from V and 1 base from J, the gap between germline ends came to 7 bases. Germline assignment: CDR1 MNHEY and CDR2 SVGAGI. The CDR3 totals 13 residues. The CDR3 reads CASSWDTNTEAFF. The CDR3 coding sequence is TGTGCCAGCAGTTGGGACACGAACACTGAAGCTTTCTTT.

The chain carries TRBV9 and TRBJ1-3, with D maybe TRBD1 (6 bases). V was trimmed by 3 bases and J by 0 bases, leaving 13 bases between them. The CDR3 is made up of 16 amino acids. CDR1 SGDLS and CDR2 YYNGEE come from the germline V gene. The CDR3 bases are TGTGCCAGCAGCGCACCACAGGGCATCTCTGGAAACACCATATATTTT. Encoded protein: CASSAPQGISGNTIYF.

The rearrangement links TRBV9 to TRBJ1-3; D perhaps matches TRBD1 (6 bases). V lost 5 bases to trimming and J lost 2 bases, with 14 bases between them. There are 15 residues in the CDR3. The germline gives CDR1 SGDLS, CDR2 YYNGEE. The CDR3 coding sequence is TGTGCCAGCAGTGCCTACAGGGCGGCTGGAAACACCATATATTTT. Protein sequence: CASSAYRAAGNTIYF. Based on the CDR3 plus reference TRBV9 and TRBJ1-3, the full variable domain is DSGVTQTPKHLITATGQRVTLRCSPRSGDLSVYWYQQSLDQGLQFLIQYYNGEERAKGNILERFSAQQFPDLHSELNLSSLELGDSALYFCASSAYRAAGNTIYFGEGSWLTVV.